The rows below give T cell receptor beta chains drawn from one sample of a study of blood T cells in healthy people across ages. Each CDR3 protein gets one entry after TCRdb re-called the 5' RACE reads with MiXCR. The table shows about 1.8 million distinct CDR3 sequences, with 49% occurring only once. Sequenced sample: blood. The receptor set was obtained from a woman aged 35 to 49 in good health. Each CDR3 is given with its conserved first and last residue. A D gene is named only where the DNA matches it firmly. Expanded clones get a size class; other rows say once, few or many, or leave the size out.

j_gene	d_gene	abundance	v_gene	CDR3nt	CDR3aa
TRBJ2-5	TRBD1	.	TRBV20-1	TGCAGTGCTTCCCACAGGGGGCGTCGGGAGATCCAGTACTTC	CSASHRGRREIQYF
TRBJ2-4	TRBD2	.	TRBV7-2	TGTGCCAGCAGCTTAGGTCCTAGCGGAAACATTCAGTACTTC	CASSLGPSGNIQYF
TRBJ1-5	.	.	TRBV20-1	TGCAGTGCTAGAGATACGGTGGCAGCCAGCAATCAGCCCCAGCATTTT	CSARDTVAASNQPQHF
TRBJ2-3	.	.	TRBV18	TGTGCCAGCTCACCGACCTGGGCAGACTATAGAGATACGCAGTATTTT	CASSPTWADYRDTQYF
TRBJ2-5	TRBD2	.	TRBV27	TGTGCCAGCAGTGAACCCGGGACTAGCCGCACCCAGTACTTC	CASSEPGTSRTQYF
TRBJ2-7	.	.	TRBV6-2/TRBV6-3	TGTGCCAGCAGTCACCCGGCTAGCCGACCCTACGAGCAGTACTTC	CASSHPASRPYEQYF
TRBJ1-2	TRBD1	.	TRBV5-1	TGCGCCAGCAGCAGCGACAGGGGTAACGCTGACTATGGCTACACCTTC	CASSSDRGNADYGYTF
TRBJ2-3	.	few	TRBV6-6	TGTGCCAGCAGTGCCTACACTAGCACAGATACGCAGTATTTT	CASSAYTSTDTQYF
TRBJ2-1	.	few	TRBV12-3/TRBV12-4	TGTGCCAGCAGTTTTAGGCAGGGGTACGAGCAGTTCTTC	CASSFRQGYEQFF
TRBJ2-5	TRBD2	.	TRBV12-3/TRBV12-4	TGTGCCAGCAGTCTACTAGCGGGGTCGAAGACCCAGTACTTC	CASSLLAGSKTQYF
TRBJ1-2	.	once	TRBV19	TGTGCCAGTAGTATGGCCTTCCTTAACTATGGCTACACCTTC	CASSMAFLNYGYTF
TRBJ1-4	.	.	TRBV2	TGTGCCAGCAGTCAGCGGGAGTTGAATGAAAAACTGTTTTTT	CASSQRELNEKLFF
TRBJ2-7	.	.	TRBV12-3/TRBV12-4	TGTGCCAGCAGTTTGGGAGGCCGGAGCGACGAGCAGTACTTC	CASSLGGRSDEQYF
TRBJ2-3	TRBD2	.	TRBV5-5	TGTGCCAGCAGCTCGCAGACTAGCGCGGCGTATAGCACAGATACGCAGTATTTT	CASSSQTSAAYSTDTQYF
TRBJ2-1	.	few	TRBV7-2	TGTGCCAGCAGCTGGCTGGCGGGGAGCTCCTACAATGAGCAGTTCTTC	CASSWLAGSSYNEQFF
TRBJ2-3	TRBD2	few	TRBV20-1	TGCAGTGCTAGGAGGCTAGCGGGGCTCACAGATACGCAGTATTTT	CSARRLAGLTDTQYF
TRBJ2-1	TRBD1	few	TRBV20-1	TGCAGTGCGGAACAGGGGCCCCTTTACAATGAGCAGTTCTTC	CSAEQGPLYNEQFF
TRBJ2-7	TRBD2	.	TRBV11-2	TGTGCCAGCAGCCCTCAACTCCGGGGGGTCTCCGAGCAGTACTTC	CASSPQLRGVSEQYF
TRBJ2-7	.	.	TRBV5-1	TGCGCCAGCAGCCAGAATCGGGCAGCCTCCTACGAGCAGTACTTC	CASSQNRAASYEQYF
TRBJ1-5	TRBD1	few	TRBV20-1	TGCAGTGTATGGACAGGGGCTTATCAGCCCCAGCATTTT	CSVWTGAYQPQHF